These 5 T cell receptor beta chains were all obtained from the same sample, sequenced in a study of beta chain features in type 1 diabetes. Expressed TCRB transcripts got sequenced, as all isolated RNA was reverse transcribed. Sequenced by immunoSEQ multiplex PCR; TCRdb stores in-frame clones only, minus some. The repertoire holds under 850,000 clones, over 10% seen once, with about 0.02% in the top ten. Study-wide results and limits: Type 1 diabetes patients had TCRB CDR3s that were shorter (moderately but significantly so) in all four CD4+ subsets.

Their recognized antigens are unknown. The sample taken for sequencing was naive CD4+ T cells from blood. Every receptor here comes from a man in his late teens or twenties with type 1 diabetes.

This clone was detected only a few times. This sequence joins TRBV7-3 and TRBJ1-6; 7 nucleotides align to TRBD1. J lost 6 bases, V lost 4 bases, and 3 bases had no gene match. Per germline, CDR1 SGHTA and CDR2 FQGTGA. The CDR3 contains 14 residues. The CDR3 region is CASSSGQSNSPLHF. CDR3 nucleotide sequence: TGTGCCAGCAGCTCGGGACAGAGTAATTCACCCCTCCACTTT.

The chain links TRBV4-1 to TRBJ1-2, with 10 bases identical to TRBD1. The CDR3 loop spans 16 amino acids. The trim removed 0 bases at V and 2 bases at J, leaving 3 bases unmatched. Germline values: CDR1 MGHRA, CDR2 YSYEKL. The CDR3 reads CASSQEGGQGNYGYTF. The CDR3 bases are TGCGCCAGCAGCCAAGAGGGGGGACAGGGGAACTATGGCTACACCTTC.

CDR3 in amino acids: CASIQNTGRQETQYF. As DNA, the CDR3 is TGTGCCAGCATCCAGAACACGGGGCGGCAAGAGACCCAGTACTTC. The chain uses TRBV28 and TRBJ2-5; perhaps D is TRBD1 or TRBD2 (5 bases each). V was clipped by 7 bases and J by 2 bases, with 17 bases between them. Germline V gene lookup returns CDR1 MDHEN and CDR2 SYDVKM. The CDR3 totals 15 residues. Combining the CDR3 with reference TRBV28 and TRBJ2-5 gives the whole variable domain DVKVTQSSRYLVKRTGEKVFLECVQDMDHENMFWYRQDPGLGLRLIYFSYDVKMKEKGDIPEGYSVSREKKERFSLILESASTNQTSMYLCASIQNTGRQETQYFGPGTRLLVL.

V is TRBV4-1 and J is TRBJ2-1; 9 nucleotides align to TRBD1. The CDR3 runs 15 residues. Germline V lookup: CDR1 MGHRA, CDR2 YSYEKL. V gave up 4 bases and J gave up 2 bases; unmatched junction bases: 3. The CDR3 DNA sequence: TGCGCCAGCAGCCCAGGGACAGGGCCCTACAATGAGCAGTTCTTC. It codes for CASSPGTGPYNEQFF.

The chain is built from TRBV5-4 and TRBJ2-7; D not resolved. Germline lookup yields CDR1 SGHNT and CDR2 YYREEE (reference sequence). The CDR3 runs 11 residues. V was shortened by 4 bases and J by 3 bases, with 5 bases between the two germline ends. The CDR3 region is CASSLHYEQYF. CDR3 DNA: TGTGCCAGCAGCCTCCACTACGAGCAGTACTTC.